One sample yielded the 4 T cell receptor beta chains listed below, sequenced in a study of blood T cell repertoires in COVID-19. Assay: immunoSEQ multiplex PCR; the TCRdb copy retains only in-frame clones and omits some. The repertoire holds over 450,000 clones, with 70% to 90% as singletons. Material: peripheral blood. These receptors originate from a woman aged 45-60 years with COVID-19, enrolled during active disease.

This clone turned up a few times. V usage is TRBV5-6 and J usage is TRBJ1-2; possible D gene TRBD1, 5 bases. The CDR3 sequence is 12 residues long. CDR1 SGHDT and CDR2 YYEEEE come from the germline V gene. The germline V and J ends were trimmed by 2 bases and 7 bases, with 9 bases remaining between them. This chain's CDR3 is CASSLQDFGYTF. The CDR3, as DNA: TGTGCCAGCAGCTTACAGGATTTTGGCTACACCTTC.

This rearrangement joins TRBV30 to TRBJ2-7; D is unresolved. The CDR3 covers 14 residues. V was shortened by 0 bases and J by 0 bases, with 9 bases between the two germline ends. Germline assignment: CDR1 GTSNPN and CDR2 SVGIG (reference sequence). The CDR3 loop is CAWSVLGSSYEQYF. CDR3 DNA: TGTGCCTGGAGTGTACTGGGCAGCTCCTACGAGCAGTACTTC. Together with reference TRBV30 and TRBJ2-7, the CDR3 gives the full variable domain: SQTIHQWPATLVQPVGSPLSLECTVEGTSNPNLYWYRQAAGRGLQLLFYSVGIGQISSEVPQNLSASRPQDRQFILSSKKLLLSDSGFYLCAWSVLGSSYEQYFGPGTRLTVT.

The chain has TRBV30 and TRBJ1-5, with 8 bases that match TRBD1. The CDR3 runs to 13 residues. J gave up 3 bases and V 7 bases, and 5 bases lay outside the gene matches. In germline, CDR1 is GTSNPN, CDR2 SVGIG (reference sequence). The CDR3 nucleotides are TGTGCCTTTGACAGGGGCACCAATCAGCCCCAGCATTTT. It yields the protein CAFDRGTNQPQHF.

This chain joins TRBV6-5 and TRBJ2-1; D might be TRBD1 (6 bases). CDR3 length: 13 residues. The V and J ends lost 6 bases and 5 bases respectively, with 11 bases between them. Germline V gene data show CDR1 as MNHEY and CDR2 as SVGAGI. CDR3 protein: CASRQGQNNEQFF. CDR3 sequence (DNA): TGTGCCAGCAGACAAGGACAGAACAATGAGCAGTTCTTC.